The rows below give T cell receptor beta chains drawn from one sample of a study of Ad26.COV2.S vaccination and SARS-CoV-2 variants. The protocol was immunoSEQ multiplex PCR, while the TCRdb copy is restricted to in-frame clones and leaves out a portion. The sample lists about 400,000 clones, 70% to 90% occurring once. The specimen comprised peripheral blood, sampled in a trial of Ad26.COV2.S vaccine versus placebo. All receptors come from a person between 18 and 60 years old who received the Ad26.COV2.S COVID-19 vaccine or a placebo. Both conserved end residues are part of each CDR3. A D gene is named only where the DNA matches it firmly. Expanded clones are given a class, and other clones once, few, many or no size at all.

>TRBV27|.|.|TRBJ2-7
TGTGCCAGCAGTCTCACTACTTACGAGCAGTACTTC
CASSLTTYEQYF
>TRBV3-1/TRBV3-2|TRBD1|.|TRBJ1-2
TGTGCCAGCAGCTTAGGACAGGGAATTATTGGCTACACCTTC
CASSLGQGIIGYTF
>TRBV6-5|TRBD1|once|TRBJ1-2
TGTGCCAGCAGTTACGGCACAGGGGGCTATGGCTACACCTTC
CASSYGTGGYGYTF
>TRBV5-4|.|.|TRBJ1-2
TGTGCCAGCAGCTTGGATAGGCAGGGCTATGGCTACACCTTC
CASSLDRQGYGYTF
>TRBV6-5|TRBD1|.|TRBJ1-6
TGTGCCAGCGGGACAGGAGATTCACCCCTCCACTTT
CASGTGDSPLHF
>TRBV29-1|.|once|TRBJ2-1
TGCAGCACAAGGGTCGGTGAGCAGTTCTTC
CSTRVGEQFF
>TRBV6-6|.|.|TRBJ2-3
TGTGCCAGCAGTGGGGGGCTTAGCGCAGATACGCAGTATTTT
CASSGGLSADTQYF
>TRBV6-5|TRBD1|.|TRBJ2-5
TGTGCCAGCAGCGTGTACAGGGGTCCGGAGACCCAGTACTTC
CASSVYRGPETQYF
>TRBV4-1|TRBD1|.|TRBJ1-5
TGCGCCAGCAGCCAAGTAGGGACAGGGGACAATCAGCCCCAGCATTTT
CASSQVGTGDNQPQHF
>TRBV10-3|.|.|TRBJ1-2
TGTGCCATCAGTGAGCTGGCAGGGCCAAACTATGGCTACACCTTC
CAISELAGPNYGYTF
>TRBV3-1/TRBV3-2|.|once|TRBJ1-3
TGTGCCAGCAGCCAGGGCTCTGGAAACACCATATATTTT
CASSQGSGNTIYF
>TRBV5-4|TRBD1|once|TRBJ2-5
TGTGCCAGCAGCAACCGGGACAGGGGTGGATCAGAGACCCAGTACTTC
CASSNRDRGGSETQYF
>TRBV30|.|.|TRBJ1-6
TGTGCCTGGAGCAACGGGAATAATTCACCCCTCCACTTT
CAWSNGNNSPLHF
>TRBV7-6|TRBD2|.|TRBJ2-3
TGTGCCAGCAGCTTAGAGGTGGCGGGGGGTAACACAGATACGCAGTATTTT
CASSLEVAGGNTDTQYF
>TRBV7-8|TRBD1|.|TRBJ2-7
TGTGCCAGCAGCCCCCCCCGGACAGGGCCGGCTGGGGAGCAGTACTTC
CASSPPRTGPAGEQYF
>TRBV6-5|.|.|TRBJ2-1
TGTGCCAGCAGTTACGGGGTCGGGGGATACAATGAGCAGTTCTTC
CASSYGVGGYNEQFF
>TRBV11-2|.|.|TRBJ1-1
TGTGCCAGCAGCTTAGAATCGATGAACACTGAAGCTTTCTTT
CASSLESMNTEAFF
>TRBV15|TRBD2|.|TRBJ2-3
TGTGCCACCCAACTCGGGGGGGCCATAGATACGCAGTATTTT
CATQLGGAIDTQYF
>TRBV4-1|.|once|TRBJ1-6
TGCGCCAGCAGCCAACTAGACAGTGCCTTATTTAATTCACCCCTCCACTTT
CASSQLDSALFNSPLHF
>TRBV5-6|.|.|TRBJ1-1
TGTGCCAGCAGCTTGGGCTCGGTCGACACTGAAGCTTTCTTT
CASSLGSVDTEAFF
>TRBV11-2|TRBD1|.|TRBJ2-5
TGTGCCAGCAGCTTAGATACAGGGGGCCAAGAGACCCAGTACTTC
CASSLDTGGQETQYF
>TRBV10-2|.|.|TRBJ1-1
TGCGCCAGCAGTGAGACGGCCCGGGGCACTGAAGCTTTCTTT
CASSETARGTEAFF
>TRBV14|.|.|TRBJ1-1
TGTGCCAGCAGCCCTACGAAGGGGAGACTGCAAGAAGCTTTCTTT
CASSPTKGRLQEAFF
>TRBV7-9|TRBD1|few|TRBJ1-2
TGTGCCAGCAGCTTCGACAGGGGGGGTGGCTACACCTTC
CASSFDRGGGYTF
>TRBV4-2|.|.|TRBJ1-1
TGTGCCAGCAGCCAAGTAGACACTGAAGCTTTCTTT
CASSQVDTEAFF